Shown below are 2 T cell receptor beta chains from a single sample sequenced in a study of blood T cell repertoires in COVID-19. Sequencing used immunoSEQ multiplex PCR; TCRdb keeps in-frame clones, though not all of them. The data show about 200,000 clones, with 80% to 90% seen just once and roughly 3.8% held by the top ten. Sample: PBMCs or T cells enriched from blood (not recorded which). The receptors shown here come from a woman aged 40 to 50 with acute COVID-19.

The CDR3 loop reads CASSSRRGEKLFF. The DNA for the CDR3 is TGTGCCAGCAGCTCCCGTCGGGGGGAAAAACTGTTTTTT. This sequence joins TRBV11-3 and TRBJ1-4; weak D call: TRBD1 (5 bases). This CDR3 comprises 13 residues. V was pared by 4 bases and J by 8 bases, with 11 bases between. Germline CDR1 reads SGHNT; CDR2 reads YENEEA.

This chain joins TRBV9 and TRBJ2-5; 12 bases fit TRBD2. J lost 1 base, V lost 4 bases, and 5 bases had no gene match. Germline lookup yields CDR1 SGDLS and CDR2 YYNGEE. The CDR3 is 16 amino acids. The CDR3: CASSPGLAGSQETQYF. The CDR3 region has the DNA TGTGCCAGCAGCCCAGGACTAGCGGGAAGCCAAGAGACCCAGTACTTC.